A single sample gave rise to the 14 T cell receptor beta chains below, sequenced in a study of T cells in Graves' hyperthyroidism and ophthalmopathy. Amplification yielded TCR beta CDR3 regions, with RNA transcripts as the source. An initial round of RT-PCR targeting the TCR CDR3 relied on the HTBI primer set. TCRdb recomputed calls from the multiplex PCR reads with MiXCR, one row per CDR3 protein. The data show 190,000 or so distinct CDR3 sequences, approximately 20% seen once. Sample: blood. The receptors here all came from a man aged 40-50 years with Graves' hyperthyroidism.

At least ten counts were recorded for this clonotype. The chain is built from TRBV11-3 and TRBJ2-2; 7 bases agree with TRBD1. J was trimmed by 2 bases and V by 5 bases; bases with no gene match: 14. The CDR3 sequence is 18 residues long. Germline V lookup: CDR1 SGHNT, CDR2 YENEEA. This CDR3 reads CASSLSTLGQNNTGELFF. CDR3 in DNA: TGTGCCAGCAGCCTGAGCACCTTGGGACAGAATAACACCGGGGAGCTGTTTTTT.

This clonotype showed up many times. CDR3 protein: CASSGAGVKETQYF. For the CDR3, the DNA is TGTGCCAGCAGTGGAGCGGGGGTTAAAGAGACCCAGTACTTC. The V and J genes are TRBV6-1 and TRBJ2-5; the match to TRBD2 covers 8 bases. The CDR3 runs 14 residues. The junction had 4 bases not matched to a gene; V was cut back by 4 bases and J by 3 bases. Germline lookup yields CDR1 MNHNS and CDR2 SASEGT.

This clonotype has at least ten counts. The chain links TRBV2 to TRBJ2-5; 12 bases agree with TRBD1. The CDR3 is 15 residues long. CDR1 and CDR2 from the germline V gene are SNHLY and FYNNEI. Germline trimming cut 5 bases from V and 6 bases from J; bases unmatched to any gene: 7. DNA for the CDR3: TGTGCCAGCAGTTCACCGGGACAGGGGGCTCAGACCCAGTACTTC. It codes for CASSSPGQGAQTQYF.

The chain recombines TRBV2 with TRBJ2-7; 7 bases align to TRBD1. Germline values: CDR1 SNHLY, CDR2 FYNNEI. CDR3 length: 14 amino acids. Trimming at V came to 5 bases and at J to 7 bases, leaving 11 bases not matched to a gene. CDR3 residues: CASSLTGSSREQYF. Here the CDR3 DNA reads TGTGCCAGCAGTTTGACAGGGTCCTCTAGGGAGCAGTACTTC.

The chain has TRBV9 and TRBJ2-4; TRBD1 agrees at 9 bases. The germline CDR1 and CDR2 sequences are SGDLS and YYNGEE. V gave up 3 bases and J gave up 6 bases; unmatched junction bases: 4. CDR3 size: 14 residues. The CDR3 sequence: CASSGGQGPNIQYF. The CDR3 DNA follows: TGTGCCAGCAGCGGAGGACAGGGGCCAAACATTCAGTACTTC.

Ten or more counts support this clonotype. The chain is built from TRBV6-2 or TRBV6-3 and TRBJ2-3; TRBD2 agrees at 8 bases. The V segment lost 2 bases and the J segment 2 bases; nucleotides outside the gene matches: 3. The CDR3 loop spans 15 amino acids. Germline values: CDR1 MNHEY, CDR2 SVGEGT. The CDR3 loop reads CASSYGTRDTDTQYF. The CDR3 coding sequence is TGTGCCAGCAGTTACGGGACTAGAGACACAGATACGCAGTATTTT.

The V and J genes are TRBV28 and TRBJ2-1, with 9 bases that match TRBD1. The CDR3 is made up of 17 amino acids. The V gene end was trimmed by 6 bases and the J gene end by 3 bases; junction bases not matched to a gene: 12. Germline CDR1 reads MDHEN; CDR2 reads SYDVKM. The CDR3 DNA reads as TGTGCCAGCAGCGACAATACCGGGACAGGGAGCTACAATGAGCAGTTCTTC. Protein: CASSDNTGTGSYNEQFF.

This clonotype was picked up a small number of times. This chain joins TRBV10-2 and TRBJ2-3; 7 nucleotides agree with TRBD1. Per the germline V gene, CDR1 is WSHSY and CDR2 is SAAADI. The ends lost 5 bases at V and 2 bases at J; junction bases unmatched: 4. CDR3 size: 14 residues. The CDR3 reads CASSRGQITDTQYF. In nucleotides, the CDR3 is TGCGCCAGCAGTCGGGGACAGATCACAGATACGCAGTATTTT.

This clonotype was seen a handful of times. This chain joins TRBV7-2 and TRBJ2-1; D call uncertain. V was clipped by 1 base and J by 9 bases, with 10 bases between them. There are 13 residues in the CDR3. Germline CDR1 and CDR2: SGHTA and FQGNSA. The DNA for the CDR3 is TGTGCCAGCAGCTTAGTAACAAGGACTGAGCAGTTCTTC. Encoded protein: CASSLVTRTEQFF.

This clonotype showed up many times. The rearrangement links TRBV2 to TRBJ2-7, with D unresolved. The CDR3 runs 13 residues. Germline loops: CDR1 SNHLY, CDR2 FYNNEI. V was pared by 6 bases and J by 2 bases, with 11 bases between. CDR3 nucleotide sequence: TGTGCCAGCAGGCCGGGCCTGACCTACGAGCAGTACTTC. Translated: CASRPGLTYEQYF.

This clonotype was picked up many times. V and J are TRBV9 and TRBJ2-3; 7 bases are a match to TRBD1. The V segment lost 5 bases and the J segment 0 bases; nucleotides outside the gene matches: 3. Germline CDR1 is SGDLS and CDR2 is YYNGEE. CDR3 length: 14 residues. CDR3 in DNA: TGTGCCAGCAGACGGGACAGCAGCACAGATACGCAGTATTTT. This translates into CASRRDSSTDTQYF.

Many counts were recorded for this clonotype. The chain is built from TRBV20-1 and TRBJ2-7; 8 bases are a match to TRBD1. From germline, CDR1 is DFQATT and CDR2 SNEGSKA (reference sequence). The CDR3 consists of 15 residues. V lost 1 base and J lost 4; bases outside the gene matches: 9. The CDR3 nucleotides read TGCAGTGCTAGAGGGGGAACAGGGGGAAGGTACGAGCAGTACTTC. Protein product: CSARGGTGGRYEQYF.

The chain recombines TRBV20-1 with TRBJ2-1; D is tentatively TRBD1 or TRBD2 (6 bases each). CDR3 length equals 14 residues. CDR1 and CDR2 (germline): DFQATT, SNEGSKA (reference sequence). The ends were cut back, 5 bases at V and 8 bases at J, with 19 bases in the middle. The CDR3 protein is CSAVKGGFADEQFF. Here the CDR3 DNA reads TGCAGTGCTGTGAAAGGGGGGTTTGCAGATGAGCAGTTCTTC.

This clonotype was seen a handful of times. CDR3 residues: CSARPLAGGRETQYF. The CDR3 DNA reads as TGCAGTGCTAGACCCCTAGCGGGGGGGCGGGAGACCCAGTACTTC. The chain combines TRBV20-1 with TRBJ2-5, with 12 bases aligning to TRBD2. CDR1 and CDR2 from the germline V gene are DFQATT and SNEGSKA (reference sequence). The CDR3 sequence is 15 residues long. The V and J ends lost 2 bases and 5 bases, in that order; junction bases with no gene match: 6.